This is a list of T cell receptor beta chains from one sample in a study of a mutant IDH1 vaccine in newly diagnosed glioma. TCRdb's copy holds only in-frame clones and misses some; the assay was immunoSEQ multiplex PCR. The table records tens of thousands of clones, roughly 78% of them present only once. No antigen is known for these receptors. The sequencing here drew on PBMCs, taken from a glioma patient whose treatment included an IDH1 peptide vaccine. The receptors come from a man aged 40-49 years with glioma. CDR3s include the opening cysteine and the closing phenylalanine or tryptophan. The order of the fields is D gene, V gene, J gene, clone size, CDR3 length, CDR3 protein, CDR3 DNA. The D gene is left open where the match is weak. Rows may omit the clone size; those that give it use once, few, many or a size class.

>.|TRBV11-2|TRBJ2-3|.|13
CASSLGQTDTQYF
TGTGCCAGCAGCTTAGGCCAGACAGATACGCAGTATTTT
>TRBD1|TRBV10-1|TRBJ2-2|once|15
CASSQNRGGSGELFF
TGCGCCAGCAGCCAAAACAGGGGTGGATCCGGGGAGCTGTTTTTT
>.|TRBV7-7|TRBJ2-5|.|16
CASSPILGGHVETQYF
TGTGCCAGCAGCCCTATTTTGGGGGGGCACGTAGAGACCCAGTACTTC
>TRBD2|TRBV7-6|TRBJ2-7|.|17
CASSLYPSSGRAYEQYF
TGTGCCAGCAGCTTGTACCCGAGTAGCGGGAGGGCCTACGAGCAGTACTTC
>.|TRBV18|TRBJ1-3|.|16
CASSRQGLHSGNTIYF
TGTGCCAGCTCACGGCAGGGCCTTCACTCTGGAAACACCATATATTTT
>.|TRBV10-3|TRBJ2-1|.|15
CAISVQASSYNEQFF
TGTGCCATCAGTGTACAGGCCAGCTCCTACAATGAGCAGTTCTTC
>TRBD1|TRBV7-8|TRBJ1-4|few|14
CASSLDRGEEKLFF
TGTGCCAGCAGCTTGGACAGGGGAGAAGAAAAACTGTTTTTT
>.|TRBV6-1|TRBJ1-5|few|14
CASSAGNSNQPQHF
TGTGCCAGCAGTGCCGGGAATAGCAATCAGCCCCAGCATTTT
>.|TRBV4-3|TRBJ1-4|.|15
CASSQDTRLNEKLFF
TGCGCCAGCAGCCAAGATACCAGGTTGAATGAAAAACTGTTTTTT
>TRBD1|TRBV10-3|TRBJ1-1|.|16
CAISESGDRDRTEAFF
TGTGCCATCAGTGAGTCTGGGGACAGGGATCGGACTGAAGCTTTCTTT
>TRBD2|TRBV5-6|TRBJ2-7|few|16
CASSPRTSGRAYEQYF
TGTGCCAGCAGCCCCCGGACTAGCGGGAGGGCCTACGAGCAGTACTTC
>TRBD1|TRBV19|TRBJ2-7|.|15
CASSETGGLFYEQYF
TGTGCCAGTAGTGAGACAGGGGGCTTGTTCTACGAGCAGTACTTC
>.|TRBV9|TRBJ2-3|.|13
CASSVQAYDTQYF
TGTGCCAGCAGCGTACAGGCATATGATACGCAGTATTTT
>.|TRBV5-1|TRBJ2-1|.|13
CASSLERSNEQFF
TGCGCCAGCAGCTTGGAGAGAAGCAATGAGCAGTTCTTC
>TRBD2|TRBV19|TRBJ2-3|.|16
CASSTMGLASTDTQYF
TGTGCCAGTAGTACCATGGGACTAGCGAGCACAGATACGCAGTATTTT
>.|TRBV5-1|TRBJ2-7|.|14
CASSLGSSSYEQYF
TGCGCCAGCAGCTTGGGCAGCAGCTCCTACGAGCAGTACTTC
>.|TRBV7-5|TRBJ2-3|.|14
CASSERDTTDTQYF
TGTGCCAGCAGCGAACGGGACACCACAGATACGCAGTATTTT
>TRBD1|TRBV11-1|TRBJ2-5|.|13
CASSRDRGETQYF
TGTGCCAGCAGCCGGGACAGGGGAGAGACCCAGTACTTC
>.|TRBV10-3|TRBJ1-5|few|15
CAISAGGGAGQPQHF
TGTGCCATCAGTGCGGGTGGCGGGGCGGGTCAGCCCCAGCATTTT
>.|TRBV11-3|TRBJ2-2|once|15
CASSPGTAVTGELFF
TGTGCCAGCAGCCCCGGGACCGCGGTAACCGGGGAGCTGTTTTTT
>TRBD2|TRBV7-9|TRBJ2-1|.|19
CASSFWLAGGPDSYNEQFF
TGTGCCAGCAGCTTCTGGCTAGCGGGAGGGCCCGATTCCTACAATGAGCAGTTCTTC
>.|TRBV14|TRBJ1-6|.|13
CASSGFARSPLHF
TGTGCCAGCAGTGGATTTGCGAGGTCACCCCTCCACTTT
>.|TRBV5-5|TRBJ1-1|few|15
CASSLRGQLNTEAFF
TGTGCCAGCAGTCTTCGAGGACAGTTGAACACTGAAGCTTTCTTT
>.|TRBV9|TRBJ2-5|once|14
CASSVGGLEETQYF
TGTGCCAGCAGCGTAGGGGGGCTAGAAGAGACCCAGTACTTC
>.|TRBV15|TRBJ1-4|.|14
CATAAGTQGEKLFF
TGTGCCACCGCAGCCGGGACCCAAGGAGAAAAACTGTTTTTT
>.|TRBV7-9|TRBJ1-4|.|14
CASSLGNGNEKLFF
TGTGCCAGCAGCTTAGGCAATGGGAATGAAAAACTGTTTTTT
>.|TRBV4-3|TRBJ2-1|.|15
CASSLSVLGTNEQFF
TGCGCCAGCAGCCTTTCCGTCCTAGGAACCAATGAGCAGTTCTTC
>TRBD2|TRBV4-1|TRBJ2-7|.|14
CASSLAGSVNEQYF
TGCGCCAGCAGCCTAGCGGGTAGCGTCAACGAGCAGTACTTC
>.|TRBV12-5|TRBJ1-1|.|14
CASGKEWGNTEAFF
TGTGCTAGTGGAAAAGAGTGGGGGAACACTGAAGCTTTCTTT
>TRBD1|TRBV7-6|TRBJ1-4|few|17
CASSLYRTGTGAEKLFF
TGTGCCAGCAGTCTGTACCGAACCGGGACAGGGGCTGAAAAACTGTTTTTT
>.|TRBV5-6|TRBJ1-4|.|16
CASSLDQPGHNEKLFF
TGTGCCAGCAGCTTGGACCAACCAGGTCATAATGAAAAACTGTTTTTT
>.|TRBV7-2|TRBJ1-1|once|14
CASSPRRLNTEAFF
TGTGCCAGCAGCCCCCGGCGGTTAAACACTGAAGCTTTCTTT
>TRBD1|TRBV7-9|TRBJ2-3|once|18
CASSLARMGQGESDTQYF
TGTGCCAGCAGCTTAGCGAGAATGGGACAGGGTGAATCAGATACGCAGTATTTT
>TRBD1|TRBV18|TRBJ2-7|.|12
CASSLGQYEQYF
TGTGCCAGCTCACTGGGACAGTACGAGCAGTACTTC
>.|TRBV18|TRBJ1-1|.|12
CASSPGDTEAFF
TGTGCCAGCTCACCGGGGGACACTGAAGCTTTCTTT
>.|TRBV4-3|TRBJ1-5|.|15
CASSPNGGPNQPQHF
TGCGCCAGCAGCCCCAACGGGGGTCCCAATCAGCCCCAGCATTTT
>.|TRBV6-5|TRBJ2-2|once|13
CASSSFSTGELFF
TGTGCCAGCAGTTCCTTCTCCACCGGGGAGCTGTTTTTT
>.|TRBV4-3|TRBJ2-6|.|16
CASSQETGTGVNVLTF
TGCGCCAGCAGCCAAGAAACAGGGACTGGGGTCAACGTCCTGACTTTC
>TRBD1|TRBV27|TRBJ2-1|.|16
CASSRRTGGPYNEQFF
TGTGCCAGCAGTCGTCGGACAGGGGGGCCCTACAATGAGCAGTTCTTC
>.|TRBV9|TRBJ2-3|.|13
CASSVERVDTQYF
TGTGCCAGCAGCGTAGAGAGGGTAGATACGCAGTATTTT
>TRBD2|TRBV7-2|TRBJ2-3|.|16
CASSSLAGGQADTQYF
TGTGCCAGCAGCTCTCTAGCGGGAGGGCAGGCAGATACGCAGTATTTT
>TRBD2|TRBV5-1|TRBJ2-5|once|16
CASSLAPSGSQETQYF
TGCGCCAGCAGCTTGGCCCCTAGCGGGAGTCAAGAGACCCAGTACTTC
>TRBD1|TRBV4-1|TRBJ2-5|.|14
CASSQGDSQETQYF
TGCGCCAGCAGCCAAGGGGACAGCCAAGAGACCCAGTACTTC
>.|TRBV11-3|TRBJ2-3|.|15
CASSFEGVSTDTQYF
TGTGCCAGCAGCTTCGAAGGGGTTAGCACAGATACGCAGTATTTT
>.|TRBV5-1|TRBJ2-7|once|15
CASSFSSGIRYEQYF
TGCGCCAGCAGCTTTTCTTCGGGAATACGCTACGAGCAGTACTTC
>.|TRBV14|TRBJ1-1|.|13
CASSSQGHYEAFF
TGTGCCAGCAGCTCGCAGGGACACTATGAAGCTTTCTTT
>.|TRBV4-1|TRBJ1-1|.|15
CASSQVGGRVPEAFF
TGCGCCAGCAGCCAAGTCGGCGGGAGGGTCCCTGAAGCTTTCTTT
>.|TRBV7-2|TRBJ2-4|.|12
CASSLRQDIQYF
TGTGCCAGCAGCTTGCGTCAGGACATTCAGTACTTC
>TRBD1|TRBV9|TRBJ1-2|.|14
CASSSREGAYGYTF
TGTGCCAGCAGCTCTCGGGAGGGGGCTTATGGCTACACCTTC
>TRBD2|TRBV11-3|TRBJ2-1|once|16
CASSSNAGGLNNEQFF
TGTGCCAGCAGCTCAAACGCGGGGGGGCTGAACAATGAGCAGTTCTTC
>.|TRBV15|TRBJ2-1|.|14
CATSGVQKNDEQFF
TGTGCCACCAGCGGTGTGCAAAAAAACGATGAGCAGTTCTTC
>.|TRBV19|TRBJ1-1|.|15
CASSKGSGQNTEAFF
TGTGCCAGTAGTAAGGGGTCAGGGCAGAACACTGAAGCTTTCTTT
>TRBD2|TRBV7-8|TRBJ2-1|.|16
CASSSWGGSSYNEQFF
TGTGCCAGCAGCTCCTGGGGGGGGAGCTCCTACAATGAGCAGTTCTTC
>.|TRBV6-1|TRBJ2-5|.|15
CASAYRRGLQETQYF
TGTGCCAGCGCGTATAGAAGGGGTCTCCAAGAGACCCAGTACTTC
>.|TRBV28|TRBJ1-6|.|16
CASSRGGGSYNSPLHF
TGTGCCAGCAGTCGGGGTGGAGGCTCCTATAATTCACCCCTCCACTTT
>.|TRBV11-3|TRBJ1-1|.|15
CASSLDGRVNTEAFF
TGTGCCAGCAGCTTAGATGGCAGGGTAAACACTGAAGCTTTCTTT